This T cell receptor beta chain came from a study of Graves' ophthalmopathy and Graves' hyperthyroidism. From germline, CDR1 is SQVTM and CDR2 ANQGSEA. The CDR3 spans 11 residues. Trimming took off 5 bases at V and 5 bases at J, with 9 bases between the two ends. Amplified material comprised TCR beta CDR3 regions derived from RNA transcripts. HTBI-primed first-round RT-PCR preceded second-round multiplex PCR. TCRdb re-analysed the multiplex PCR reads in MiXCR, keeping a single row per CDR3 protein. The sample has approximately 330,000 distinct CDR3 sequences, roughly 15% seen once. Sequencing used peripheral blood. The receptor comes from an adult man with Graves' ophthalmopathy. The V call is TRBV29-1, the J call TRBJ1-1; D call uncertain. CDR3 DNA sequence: TGCAGCGTTTCAGTTAAGACTGAAGCTTTCTTT. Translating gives CSVSVKTEAFF.